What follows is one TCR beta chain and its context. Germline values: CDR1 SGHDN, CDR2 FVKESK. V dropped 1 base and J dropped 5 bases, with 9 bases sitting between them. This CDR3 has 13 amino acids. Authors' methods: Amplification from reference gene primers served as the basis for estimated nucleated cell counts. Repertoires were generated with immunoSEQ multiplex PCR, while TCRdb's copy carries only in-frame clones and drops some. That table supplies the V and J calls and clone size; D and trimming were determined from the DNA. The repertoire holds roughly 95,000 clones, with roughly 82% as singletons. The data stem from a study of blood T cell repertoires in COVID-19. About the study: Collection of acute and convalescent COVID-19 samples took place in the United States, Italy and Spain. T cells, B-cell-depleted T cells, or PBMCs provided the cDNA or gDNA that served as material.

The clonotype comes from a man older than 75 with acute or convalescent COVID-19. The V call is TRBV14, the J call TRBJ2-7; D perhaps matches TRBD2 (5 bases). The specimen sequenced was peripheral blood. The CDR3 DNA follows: TGTGCCAGCAGCCAAGTACTAGGGCACGAGCAGTACTTC. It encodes CASSQVLGHEQYF.